This T cell receptor (beta chain) was identified during a study of post-analysis software for immune sequencing data. cDNA libraries for TCR beta contained unique molecular identifiers. A single record per CDR3 protein comes from TCRdb applying MiXCR to the PCR reads. Of 550,000 to 700,000 distinct CDR3 sequences listed, about 44% are singletons. CDR3 length: 13 amino acids. J gave up 3 bases and V 7 bases, and 2 bases lay outside the gene matches. Worth noting for this clonotype: The antigen remains unidentified.

Study-level findings and limits: TRBV segments more frequent in patients than in controls numbered five and included TRBV5-6, TRBV5-1 and TRBV20-1. There was significantly lower normalized Chao1 diversity in multiple sclerosis patients than in controls.

The chain combines TRBV12-3 or TRBV12-4 with TRBJ1-1, with 10 bases that match TRBD1. The source is a girl between 5 and 17 years old with multiple sclerosis. The sequencing sample was made of blood. The CDR3 DNA reads TGTGCCAGCACCGGGACAGGGGACACTGAAGCTTTCTTT. Its translation is CASTGTGDTEAFF.